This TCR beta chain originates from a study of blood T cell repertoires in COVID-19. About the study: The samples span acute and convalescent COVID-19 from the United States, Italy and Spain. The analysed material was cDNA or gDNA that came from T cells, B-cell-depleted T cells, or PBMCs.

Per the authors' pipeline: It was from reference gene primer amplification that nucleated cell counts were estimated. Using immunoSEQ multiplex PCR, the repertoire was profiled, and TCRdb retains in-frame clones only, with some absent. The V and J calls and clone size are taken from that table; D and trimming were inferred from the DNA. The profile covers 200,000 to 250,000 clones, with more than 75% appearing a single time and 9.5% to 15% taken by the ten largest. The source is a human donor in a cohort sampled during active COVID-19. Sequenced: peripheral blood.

The CDR3 loop reads CASSLAVGSGGYNEQFF. CDR3 bases: TGTGCCAGCAGCTTGGCGGTGGGTTCAGGAGGTTACAATGAGCAGTTCTTC. J is TRBJ2-1 and V is TRBV5-6; possible D gene TRBD2, 5 bases. This CDR3 has 17 amino acids. Germline CDR1 reads SGHDT; CDR2 reads YYEEEE. V dropped 0 bases and J dropped 4 bases, with 17 bases sitting between them.